This T cell receptor beta chain was observed in a study of T cells after yellow fever vaccination. Study-level results: Reappearance after the booster was seen for most primary-vaccination clones, at roughly 96% CD4 and 75% to 90% CD8. Weaker, the secondary response had a peak occurring faster, on day 5 versus 15.

TCRdb reanalysed the 5' RACE reads using MiXCR and keeps one entry per CDR3 protein. The repertoire holds around 340,000 distinct CDR3 sequences, with about 12% as singletons. This clonotype was seen a few times. Its matching antigen is unknown. CDR3 length equals 13 residues. Trimming removed 5 bases at V and 6 bases at J, with 12 bases between. The germline gives CDR1 SGHTA, CDR2 FQGNSA. The clonotype originates from a man younger than 35 who received the YFV17D yellow fever vaccine. The genes are TRBV7-2 and TRBJ2-3; D is ambiguous. Sequencing was performed on CD4+ T cells sorted from PBMCs, taken 15 days after the yellow fever booster vaccination. In DNA form, the CDR3 reads TGTGCCAGCAGCCCCGGACCGGCTGATACGCAGTATTTT. Translated: CASSPGPADTQYF.